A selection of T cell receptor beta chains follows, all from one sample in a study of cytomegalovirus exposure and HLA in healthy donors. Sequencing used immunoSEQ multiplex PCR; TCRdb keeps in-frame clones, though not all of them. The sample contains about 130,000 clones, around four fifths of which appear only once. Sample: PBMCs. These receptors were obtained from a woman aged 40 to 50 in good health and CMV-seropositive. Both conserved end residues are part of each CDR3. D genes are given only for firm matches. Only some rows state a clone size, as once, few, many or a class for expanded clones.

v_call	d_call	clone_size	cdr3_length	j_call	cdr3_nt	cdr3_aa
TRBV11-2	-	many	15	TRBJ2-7	TGTGCCAGCAGCTTAGTACTGGCAGGGCCCTACGAGCAGTACTTC	CASSLVLAGPYEQYF
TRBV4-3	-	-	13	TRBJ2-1	TGCGCCAGCAGCCAAGTCAGTGACAATGAGCAGTTCTTC	CASSQVSDNEQFF
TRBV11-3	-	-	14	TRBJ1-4	TGTGCCAGCACCCAGGGCGGAACTAATGAAAAACTGTTTTTT	CASTQGGTNEKLFF
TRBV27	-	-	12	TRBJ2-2	TGTGCCAGCACAGGGGCCAGCGGGGAGCTGTTTTTT	CASTGASGELFF
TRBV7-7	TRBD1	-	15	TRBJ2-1	TGTGCTAGCAGCTTAGCCGGGACAGGCAACAATGAGCAGTTCTTC	CASSLAGTGNNEQFF
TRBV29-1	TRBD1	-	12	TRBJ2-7	TGCAGCGTTCAGGGGGCGCGATACGAGCAGTACTTC	CSVQGARYEQYF
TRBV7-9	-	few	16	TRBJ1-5	TGTGCCAGCAGCTTCGGGGCAGGGGAATCTTTTGAGCCCCAGCATTTT	CASSFGAGESFEPQHF
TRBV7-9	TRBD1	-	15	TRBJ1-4	TGTTCCAGCAGCTTCGGGGGACAGGGCCGTGAAAAACTGTTTTTT	CSSSFGGQGREKLFF
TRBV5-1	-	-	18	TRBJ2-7	TGCGCCAGCAGCTTGAGGTCAGGGACCCCGCGGGGCTCCTACGAGCAGTACTTC	CASSLRSGTPRGSYEQYF
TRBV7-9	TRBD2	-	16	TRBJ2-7	TGTGCCAGCAGCCCCCCGCGGGGGGTTGGCGTCTACGAGCAGTACTTC	CASSPPRGVGVYEQYF
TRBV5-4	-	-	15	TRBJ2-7	TGTGCCAGCAGCTTGAATCGGGGGATGGGGTACGAGCAGTACTTC	CASSLNRGMGYEQYF
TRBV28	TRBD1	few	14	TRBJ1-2	TGTGCCAGCAGTTTAGATCAGGGGGTGCGAGGCTACACCTTC	CASSLDQGVRGYTF
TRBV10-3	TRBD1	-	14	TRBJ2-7	TGTGCCATCAGCGCCGACAGGGGATCCTACGAGCAGTACTTC	CAISADRGSYEQYF
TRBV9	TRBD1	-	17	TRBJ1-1	TGTGCCAGCAGCTTCTCAGGGGGCGGGGCTGCGAACACTGAAGCTTTCTTT	CASSFSGGGAANTEAFF
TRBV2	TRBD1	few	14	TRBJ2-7	TGTGCCAGCAGGGGAACAGGGGCTTCCTACGAGCAGTACTTC	CASRGTGASYEQYF
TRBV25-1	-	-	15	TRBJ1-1	TGTGCCAGCAGTGACTCTACTACGCTGAGCACTGAAGCTTTCTTT	CASSDSTTLSTEAFF
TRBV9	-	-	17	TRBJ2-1	TGTGCCAGCAGCGTAGATGGTGGTGAGAGCTCCTACAATGAGCAGTTCTTC	CASSVDGGESSYNEQFF
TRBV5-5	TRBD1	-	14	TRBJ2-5	TGTGCCAGCAGCTTAATGACAGGGCAAGAGACCCAGTACTTC	CASSLMTGQETQYF
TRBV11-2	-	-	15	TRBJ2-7	TGTGCCAGCAGCTTTAGCGAGAGGCTGTACTACGAGCAGTACTTC	CASSFSERLYYEQYF
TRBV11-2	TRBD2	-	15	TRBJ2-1	TGTGCCAGCAGCTTAGGACTAGCGGGAGGCAATGAGCAGTTCTTC	CASSLGLAGGNEQFF
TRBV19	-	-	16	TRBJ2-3	TGTGCCAGTAGTATGGGGGCGGGCAAAATCACAGATACGCAGTATTTT	CASSMGAGKITDTQYF
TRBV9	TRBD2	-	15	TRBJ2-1	TGTGCCAGCAGCGCTAGACTAGCGGGGAACAATGAGCAGTTCTTC	CASSARLAGNNEQFF
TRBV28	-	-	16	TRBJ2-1	TGTGCCAGCAGTTTCAGTACAGGAGTCGGGCCGGATGAGCAGTTCTTC	CASSFSTGVGPDEQFF
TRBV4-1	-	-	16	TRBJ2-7	TGCGCCAGCAGCCAAGATCCCGGCCGCCGAGGTTCCGAGCAGTACTTC	CASSQDPGRRGSEQYF
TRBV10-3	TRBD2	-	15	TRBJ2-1	TGTGCCATCAGTGCTGGGGCGGGAGTAATCAATGAGCAGTTCTTC	CAISAGAGVINEQFF
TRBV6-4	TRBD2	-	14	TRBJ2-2	TGTGCCAGCAGTCCTAGCGGAGAGACCGGGGAGCTGTTTTTT	CASSPSGETGELFF
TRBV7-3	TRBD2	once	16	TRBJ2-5	TGTGCCAGCAGCCCTCGAGGTAGCGGGAGTCGCGGGACCCAGTACTTC	CASSPRGSGSRGTQYF
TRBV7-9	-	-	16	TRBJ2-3	TGTGCCAGCAGCTCCATAACCGGGACTAGCACAGATACGCAGTATTTT	CASSSITGTSTDTQYF